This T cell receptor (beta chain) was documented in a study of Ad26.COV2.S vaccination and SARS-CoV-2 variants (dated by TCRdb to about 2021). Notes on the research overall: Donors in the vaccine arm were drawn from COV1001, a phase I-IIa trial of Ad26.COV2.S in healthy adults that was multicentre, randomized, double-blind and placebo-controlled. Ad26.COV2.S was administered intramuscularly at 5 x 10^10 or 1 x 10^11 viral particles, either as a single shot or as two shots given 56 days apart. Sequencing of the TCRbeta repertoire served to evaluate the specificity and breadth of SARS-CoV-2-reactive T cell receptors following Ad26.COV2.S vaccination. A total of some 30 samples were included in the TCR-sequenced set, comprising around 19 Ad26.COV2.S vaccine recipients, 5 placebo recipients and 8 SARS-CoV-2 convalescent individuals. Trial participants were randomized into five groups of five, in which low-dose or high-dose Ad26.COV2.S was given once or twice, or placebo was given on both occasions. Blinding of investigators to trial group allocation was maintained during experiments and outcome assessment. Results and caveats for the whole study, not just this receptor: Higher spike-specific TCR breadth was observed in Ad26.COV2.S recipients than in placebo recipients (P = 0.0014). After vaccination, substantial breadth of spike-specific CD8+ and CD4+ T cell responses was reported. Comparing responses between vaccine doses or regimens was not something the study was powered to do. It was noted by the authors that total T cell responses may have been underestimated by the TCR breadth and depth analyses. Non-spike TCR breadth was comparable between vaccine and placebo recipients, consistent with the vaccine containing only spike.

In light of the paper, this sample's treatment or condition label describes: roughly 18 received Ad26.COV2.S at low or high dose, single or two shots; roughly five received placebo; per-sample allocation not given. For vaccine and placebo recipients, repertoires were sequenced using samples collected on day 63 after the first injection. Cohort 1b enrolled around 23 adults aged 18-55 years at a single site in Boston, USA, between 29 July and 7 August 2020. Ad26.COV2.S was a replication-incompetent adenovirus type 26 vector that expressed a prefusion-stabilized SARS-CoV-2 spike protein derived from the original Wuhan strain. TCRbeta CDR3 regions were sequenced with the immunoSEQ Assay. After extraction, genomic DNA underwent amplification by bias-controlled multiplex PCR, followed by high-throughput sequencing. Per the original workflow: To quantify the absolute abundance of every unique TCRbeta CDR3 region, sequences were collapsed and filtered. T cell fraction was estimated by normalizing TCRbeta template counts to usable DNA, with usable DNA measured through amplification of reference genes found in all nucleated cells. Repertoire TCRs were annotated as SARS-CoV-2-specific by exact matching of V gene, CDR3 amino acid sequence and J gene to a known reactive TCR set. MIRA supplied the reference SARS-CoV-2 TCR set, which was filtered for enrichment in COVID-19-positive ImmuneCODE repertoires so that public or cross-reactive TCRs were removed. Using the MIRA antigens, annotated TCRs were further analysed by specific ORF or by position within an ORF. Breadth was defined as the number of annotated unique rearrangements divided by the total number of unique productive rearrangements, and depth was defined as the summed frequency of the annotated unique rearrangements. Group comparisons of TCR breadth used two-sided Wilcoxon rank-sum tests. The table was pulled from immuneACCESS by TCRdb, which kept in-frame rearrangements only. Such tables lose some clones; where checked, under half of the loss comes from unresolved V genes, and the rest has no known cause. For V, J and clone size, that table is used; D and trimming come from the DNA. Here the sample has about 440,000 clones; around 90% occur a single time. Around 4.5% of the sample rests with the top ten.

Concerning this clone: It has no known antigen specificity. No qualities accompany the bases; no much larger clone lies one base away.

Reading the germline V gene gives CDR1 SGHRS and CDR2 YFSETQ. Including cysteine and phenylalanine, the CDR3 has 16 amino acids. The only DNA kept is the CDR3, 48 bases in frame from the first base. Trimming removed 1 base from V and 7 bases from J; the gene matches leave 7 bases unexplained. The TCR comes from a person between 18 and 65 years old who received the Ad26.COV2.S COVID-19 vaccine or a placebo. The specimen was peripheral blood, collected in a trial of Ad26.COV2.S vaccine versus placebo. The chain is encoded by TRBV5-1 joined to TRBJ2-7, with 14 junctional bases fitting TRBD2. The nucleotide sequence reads TGCGCCAGCAGCTTGACGGGACTAGCGGGAGTGGAAGAGCAGTACTTC. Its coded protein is CASSLTGLAGVEEQYF.